The subject of this entry is one T cell receptor beta chain. The data are from a study of CD8+ T cells in alopecia areata. The overall study: Among treated patients, oral tofacitinib was administered at 5 to 10 mg twice daily.

Sorting from PBMCs produced CD4+ and CD8+ T cells. RNA was extracted and reverse transcribed into cDNA as the sequencing template. The method was immunoSEQ multiplex PCR; TCRdb's version includes in-frame clones alone and lacks a portion of them. The profile covers about 250,000 clones, with roughly two thirds appearing a single time and about 1.3% taken by the ten largest. V lost 1 base to trimming and J lost 0 bases, with 13 bases between them. This CDR3 spans 16 amino acids. Germline CDR1 KGHSH, CDR2 LQKENI. The V gene is TRBV18, the J gene TRBJ2-7, with a tentative D call TRBD1 (5 bases). Here the sequenced sample was CD4+ T cells sorted from blood, taken at week 0. This receptor was identified in a human donor with alopecia areata. The DNA for the CDR3 is TGTGCCAGCTCACCACTTCCACAGGCCAGCTCCTACGAGCAGTACTTC. This codes for CASSPLPQASSYEQYF.